A single T cell receptor beta chain is shown here with its context. This sample is part of a study of cytomegalovirus exposure and HLA in healthy donors. Looked up from germline, CDR1 is MDHEN and CDR2 is SYDVKM. V was pared by 6 bases and J by 2 bases, with 14 bases between. The CDR3 is 14 residues long. Use of 60 Vbeta and 13 Jbeta primers characterized the PCR. Original methodology: It was a later analysis that counted approximately 81 million unique TCR beta chains, of which 9 million to 13 million were shared. Data came from immunoSEQ multiplex PCR; TCRdb stores just in-frame clones and leaves some out. V and J calls and clone size come straight from that table; D and trimming were deduced from the DNA. The top ten clones hold about 1.5% of a sample with 250,000 or so clones, roughly 91% of them seen once.

The clonotype comes from a girl aged 2 to 10 in good health and CMV-seronegative. This chain links TRBV28 with TRBJ2-7; TRBD1 might be the D (6 bases). The sample was PBMCs. Here the CDR3 DNA reads TGTGCCAGCAGGGCGACGACAGGTCCCTACGAGCAGTACTTC. Translated: CASRATTGPYEQYF.